This is a list of T cell receptor beta chains from one sample in a study of shared clonotypes between healthy human individuals. The method was immunoSEQ multiplex PCR; TCRdb's version includes in-frame clones alone and lacks a portion of them. The data show roughly 2 million clones, around 95% seen once. Sequencing used naive CD4+ T cells sorted from blood. All receptors derive from a man aged 18 to 35 in good health. CDR3s include the opening cysteine and the closing phenylalanine or tryptophan.

V | CDR3
TRBV18 | CASSPAAGGNEQYF
TRBV2 | CASTRDRYIQYF
TRBV6-1 | CASTPGGEQFF
TRBV30 | CAWVGGSYNEQFF
TRBV30 | CAWRAAQRAYGYTF
TRBV20-1 | CSASPEVGYTF
TRBV6-6 | CASSYPQQGGEKLFF
TRBV7-9 | CASSDRRGSTEAFF
TRBV19 | CASSITTIYEQYF
TRBV6-6 | CASSYRRGASTDTQYF
TRBV27 | CASSLSMGLGYNEQFF
TRBV18 | CASSPTVYSNQPQHF
TRBV10-3 | CAAQGALDEKLFF
TRBV21-1 | CASSKIESNPDWELYGYTF
TRBV6-5 | CASSYGGLAGAYEQYF
TRBV19 | CASTSGGAGNTEAFF
TRBV25-1 | CASRGDRWGYEQYF
TRBV28 | CASIPGQHTEAFF
TRBV7-2 | CASSASEETQYF
TRBV7-2 | CASSSAGGYEQYF
TRBV2 | CASRALGEQYF
TRBV4-1 | CASSQAMDRAFGYTF
TRBV6-1 | CASSDSSGRSAGRETQYF
TRBV10-1 | CASSEADRNTGELFF
TRBV12-2 | CASRLVGPSSGYNEQFF
TRBV5-1 | CASSLEAGGPNTGELFF
TRBV11-2 | CASSLDRYRGRSPLHF
TRBV7-7 | CASSLAPRRQGYTGELFF
TRBV5-1 | CASSLGQGSTLNEKLFF
TRBV7-2 | CASSLLAGAYEQYF
TRBV4-1 | CASSSAPGGERTQYF
TRBV10-3 | CAITPIAGNTIYF
TRBV28 | CASSLNVVGRAFF
TRBV28 | CASSFLGKRGVSNQPQHF
TRBV7-8 | CASTRSGSRSYNEQFF
TRBV5-1 | CASNLVSNTGELFF
TRBV10-3 | CAIGQGGTEAFF